This entry lists 14 T cell receptor beta chains sequenced from one sample in a study of blood T cells in healthy people across ages. Then a second PCR, running about 6 to 11 cycles, was carried out with a sample-barcoded 5' primer and a J-beta primer mix. Each CDR3 protein gets one entry after TCRdb re-called the 5' RACE reads with MiXCR. The sample has more than 1,400,000 distinct CDR3 sequences; about 40% are singletons. The sequencing input was blood. Receptor source: a woman aged 18-29 years in good health.

There are a few counts of this clonotype. The chain employs TRBV12-5 and TRBJ2-1; no clear D. Germline values: CDR1 LGHNT, CDR2 FRNRAP. Trimming shortened V by 3 bases and J by 12 bases, and 18 bases separated the two germline ends. This CDR3 region has 14 residues. Written as DNA, the CDR3 is TGTGCTAGTGGTTTCGTAACGAGGTTTAAAGGGCAGTTCTTC. It yields the protein CASGFVTRFKGQFF.

This clonotype was seen a few times. This chain links TRBV24-1 with TRBJ2-1; 11 bases align to TRBD2. Trimming took 9 bases from V and 6 from J; bases not matched to a gene: 9. The germline V gene encodes CDR1 KGHDR and CDR2 SFDVKD. CDR3 size: 15 residues. In DNA form, the CDR3 reads TGTGCCACCCAATCCGGGACTAGCGGACCCAATGAGCAGTTCTTC. It is translated as CATQSGTSGPNEQFF.

The rearrangement uses TRBV2 and TRBJ1-6; D uncertain. The CDR3 has 12 amino acids. Germline values: CDR1 SNHLY, CDR2 FYNNEI. Trimming stripped 6 bases from V and 5 bases from J, with 5 bases between. CDR3 coding DNA: TGTGCCAGCAGGGATAATAATTCACCCCTCCACTTT. It specifies CASRDNNSPLHF.

Only a few counts were recorded for this clonotype. The chain carries TRBV20-1 and TRBJ2-1; D is ambiguous. Germline V gives CDR1 DFQATT, CDR2 SNEGSKA (reference sequence). This CDR3 spans 14 amino acids. Trimming shortened V by 3 bases and J by 7 bases, and 16 bases separated the two germline ends. The CDR3 loop is CSARGNADGNEQFF. The CDR3 DNA sequence: TGCAGTGCTAGGGGCAACGCGGACGGAAATGAGCAGTTCTTC.

J is TRBJ2-1 and V is TRBV20-1, with TRBD2 matching 8 bases. Germline V gives CDR1 DFQATT, CDR2 SNEGSKA (reference sequence). This CDR3 contains 17 residues. J gave up 0 bases and V 3 bases, and 10 bases lay outside the gene matches. The CDR3 is CSASRGGGTISYNEQFF. DNA of the CDR3: TGCAGTGCTAGTAGAGGCGGGGGGACAATCTCCTACAATGAGCAGTTCTTC.

V gene TRBV20-1 combines with J gene TRBJ1-5; 7 positions agree with TRBD1. The J segment lost 6 bases and the V segment lost 1 base, leaving 6 bases of the junction unmatched. Per the germline V gene, CDR1 is DFQATT and CDR2 is SNEGSKA (reference sequence). There are 14 residues in the CDR3. CDR3 coding DNA: TGCAGTGCTAGAGGCGGGACAGAAGGTCAGCCCCAGCATTTT. It translates to CSARGGTEGQPQHF.

The J gene is TRBJ2-1, the V gene TRBV15, with 8 bases aligning to TRBD2. Germline V gives CDR1 LNHNV, CDR2 YYDKDF (reference sequence). The CDR3 contains 16 residues. Germline trimming cut 0 bases from V and 7 bases from J; bases unmatched to any gene: 8. DNA for the CDR3: TGTGCCACCAGCAGAGAGGGGACTAGATTAGTGAATGAGCAGTTCTTC. Translation: CATSREGTRLVNEQFF.

The chain has TRBV27 and TRBJ2-1, with TRBD1 matching 7 bases. Trimming took 5 bases from V and 5 from J; bases not matched to a gene: 9. The CDR3 runs 15 residues. From germline, CDR1 is MNHEY and CDR2 SMNVEV (reference sequence). In DNA, the CDR3 is TGTGCCAGCAGTGCGACAGGGTCGGGCCACAATGAGCAGTTCTTC. Protein product: CASSATGSGHNEQFF.

This clonotype was seen more than once but under ten times. The rearrangement joins TRBV6-6 to TRBJ1-6; tentatively, D is TRBD1 (5 bases). The CDR3 runs to 15 residues. The V and J ends lost 4 bases and 7 bases respectively, with 14 bases between them. Per the germline V gene, CDR1 is MNHNY and CDR2 is SVGAGI (reference sequence). For the CDR3, the DNA is TGTGCCAGCAGTTTCCAGGGATCCGGGAATTCACCCCTCCACTTT. Its translation is CASSFQGSGNSPLHF.

This clonotype has more than one count but fewer than ten. The chain carries TRBV20-1 and TRBJ2-1; no reliable D call. From germline, CDR1 is DFQATT and CDR2 SNEGSKA (reference sequence). Deletions cut 6 bases from V and 8 bases from J, with 20 bases between. This CDR3 has 14 amino acids. The CDR3 loop reads CSASSGLRIDEQFF. As DNA, the CDR3 is TGCAGTGCCAGCTCGGGCCTCCGAATCGATGAGCAGTTCTTC.

About this clonotype itself: One junction end disagrees with the germline gene, perhaps due to a read error. The chain recombines TRBV5-1 with TRBJ2-1; D unresolved. This CDR3 has 12 residues. Germline values: CDR1 SGHRS, CDR2 YFSETQ. The DNA of the CDR3 is TGCGCCGGCAGCTTGGGTGGGGATGAGCAGTTCTTC. It specifies CAGSLGGDEQFF.

This clonotype appeared a single time. Given a much more abundant clone one base away, this may be a read error. V usage is TRBV5-1 and J usage is TRBJ2-5; D remains ambiguous. Trimming removed 0 bases at V and 11 bases at J, with 14 bases between. Germline V CDR1 and CDR2: SGHRS, YFSETQ. The CDR3 runs to 13 residues. The CDR3 DNA sequence: TGCGCCAGCAGCTTGGAACTCACCTACAAGCAGTACTTC. Protein product: CASSLELTYKQYF.

The rearrangement joins TRBV5-1 to TRBJ2-5, with TRBD2 matching over 8 bases. The ends lost 5 bases at V and 1 base at J; junction bases unmatched: 7. Germline CDR1 reads SGHRS; CDR2 reads YFSETQ. The CDR3 sequence is 15 residues long. The CDR3 DNA is TGCGCCAGCAGTTTCAGCGGGAGCTTCCAAGAGACCCAGTACTTC. Its translation is CASSFSGSFQETQYF.

CDR3 in amino acids: CASSLGLGGFKETRYF. CDR3 nucleotides: TGTGCCAGCAGCTTAGGTTTGGGGGGATTCAAGGAGACCCGGTACTTC. The rearrangement uses TRBV7-8 and TRBJ2-7; maybe TRBD2 (6 bases). Deletions cut 1 base from V and 12 bases from J, with 25 bases between. This CDR3 is built from 16 residues. Germline V gives CDR1 SGHVS, CDR2 FQNEAQ. The full variable domain, rest sourced from reference TRBV7-8 and TRBJ2-7, is GAGVSQSPRYKVAKRGQDVALRCDPISGHVSLFWYQQALGQGPEFLTYFQNEAQLDKSGLPSDRFFAERPEGSVSTLKIQRTQQEDSAVYLCASSLGLGGFKETRYFGPGTRLTVT.